What follows is one T cell receptor (beta chain) and its context. The data were taken from a study of CD8+ T cells in alopecia areata. Study summary: Those treated were given oral tofacitinib at 5 to 10 mg twice daily.

Per the germline V gene, CDR1 is SGHVS and CDR2 is FNYEAQ. V was pared by 2 bases and J by 4 bases, with 11 bases between. This CDR3 has 15 amino acids. Individuals with alopecia areata gave both lesional scalp punch biopsies and peripheral blood for collection. TCR sequencing used cDNA made by reverse transcription of extracted RNA. Clones were read by immunoSEQ multiplex PCR, and TCRdb kept only the in-frame ones, dropping some. This sample yields 110,000 to 150,000 clones, of which roughly 64% are seen a single time; roughly 6.5% belongs to the top ten. The material was CD4+ T cells sorted from blood, obtained at week 0. The chain is built from TRBV7-6 and TRBJ2-2; maybe TRBD2 (5 bases). The TCR sequence derives from a human donor with alopecia areata. The CDR3 DNA follows: TGTGCCAGCAGCTTATCGGGGTCTGGCACCGGGGAGCTGTTTTTT. Translated, it gives CASSLSGSGTGELFF.